Sequencing of this TCR beta chain was carried out in a study of T cell responses to AZD1222 COVID-19 vaccine. Sequencing used immunoSEQ multiplex PCR; TCRdb keeps in-frame clones, though not all of them. The profile shows around 100,000 clones, about 93% of them singletons. Germline assignment: CDR1 MNHEY and CDR2 SMNVEV (reference sequence). CDR3 length: 14 residues. The J segment lost 8 bases and the V segment lost 4 bases, leaving 7 bases of the junction unmatched. Study-wide points: Repertoire collection took place solely once the T cell response had peaked. Seropositivity was recorded at baseline in only a handful of AZD1222 recipients. Among the donors, most were white British and more were female, and clonal diversity was possibly underestimated. The study found Spike-specific TCR breadth and depth rose after two AZD1222 doses.

As concerns this clone: What it binds is unknown.

The genes are TRBV27 and TRBJ2-1; 8 bases fit TRBD2. The sequencing used peripheral blood, collected on day 0 of AZD1222 vaccination. This TCR was sampled from an adult in good health. The CDR3 nucleotides are TGTGCCAGCAGTTCGGGGACTAGTGTCTATGAGCAGTTCTTC. Protein: CASSSGTSVYEQFF.